The clone carrying this T cell receptor beta chain is medium-sized (0.01 to 0.1%) in the sample. Its antigen is unknown. In a library made to pick up alpha chains, this beta chain is a stray read with a size that means little. This specimen belongs to a study of spatial heterogeneity in lung cancer. Study-level results: Expanded alpha and beta TCR counts within tumors tracked tumor mutation counts.

TCRdb itself ran the 5' RACE reads through MiXCR, one entry per CDR3 protein. The data show some 3,500 distinct CDR3 sequences, 4.5% to 5.5% seen once. This sample's time point: sample taken at primary tumor resection. J gave up 1 base and V 7 bases, and 4 bases lay outside the gene matches. The CDR3 extends over 14 amino acids. The germline V gene encodes CDR1 SQVTM and CDR2 ANQGSEA. This clonotype originated in a female donor with early-stage non-small cell lung cancer. The chain has TRBV29-1 and TRBJ2-2; 9 bases match TRBD1. Sequencing used lung tumor tissue, obtained at surgery. In DNA, the CDR3 is TGCAGCGCACAGGGGGCAGGGAACACCGGGGAGCTGTTTTTT. Encoded protein: CSAQGAGNTGELFF.